These 20 T cell receptor beta chains were all obtained from the same sample, sequenced in a study of blood T cell repertoires in COVID-19. Profiling relied on immunoSEQ multiplex PCR, and the TCRdb table lists in-frame clones only, not all of them. The sample carries around 200,000 clones, around 83% recorded once. Source material: peripheral blood. The receptors stem from a man between 50 and 59 years old with active or convalescent COVID-19.

The gene calls are TRBV7-2 and TRBJ2-1; D call uncertain. Per germline, CDR1 SGHTA and CDR2 FQGNSA. The CDR3 consists of 13 residues. Trimming left V 1 base short and J 6 bases short, with 7 bases between. CDR3 coding DNA: TGTGCCAGCAGCTTAGTTCCACTCAATGAGCAGTTCTTC. Protein product: CASSLVPLNEQFF.

The sample holds one count of this clone. The rearrangement uses TRBV28 and TRBJ1-1; D ambiguous. The CDR3 consists of 17 residues. Germline V lookup: CDR1 MDHEN, CDR2 SYDVKM. Trimming took off 7 bases at V and 1 base at J, with 22 bases between the two ends. CDR3 sequence (DNA): TGTGCCAGCACTAAATCAGGAAGAAGAGTGTGGAACACTGAAGCTTTCTTT. Its protein is CASTKSGRRVWNTEAFF.

The V gene is TRBV7-9, the J gene TRBJ2-7; TRBD1 agrees at 9 bases. CDR1 SEHNR and CDR2 FQNEAQ come from the germline V gene (reference sequence). Losses at the gene ends were 5 bases for V and 2 bases for J; bases not matched to a gene: 16. CDR3 length: 18 amino acids. The CDR3: CASSLVLTTGTGTYEQYF. DNA for the CDR3: TGTGCCAGCAGCCTAGTCCTCACAACCGGGACAGGGACCTACGAGCAGTACTTC.

The V gene is TRBV29-1, the J gene TRBJ2-7; D possibly corresponds to TRBD1 (5 bases). The CDR3 covers 12 residues. CDR1 SQVTM and CDR2 ANQGSEA come from the germline V gene. V was shortened by 8 bases and J by 6 bases, with 17 bases between the two germline ends. The CDR3 spells CSFRYDSLEQYF. The CDR3, as DNA: TGCAGCTTTAGATACGACAGCCTCGAGCAGTACTTC.

The sample holds a few counts of this clone. The chain links TRBV10-2 to TRBJ2-1, with 12 bases lining up with TRBD2. CDR1 and CDR2 (germline): WSHSY, SAAADI. The CDR3 runs to 21 residues. V lost 3 bases, J lost 1 base, and 16 bases stayed unmatched. DNA for the CDR3: TGCGCCAGCAGTGACCCCACGGGGACTAGCGGGCCCCTGGGGTCCTACAATGAGCAGTTCTTC. This codes for CASSDPTGTSGPLGSYNEQFF.

The chain employs TRBV4-2 and TRBJ2-5; TRBD2 matches at 7 bases. Trimming at V came to 2 bases and at J to 2 bases, leaving 23 bases not matched to a gene. Germline CDR1 and CDR2: LGHNA and YNFKEQ. CDR3 length: 21 residues. The CDR3 sequence: CASSQMSGLDPGGGMQETQYF. The DNA for the CDR3 is TGTGCCAGCAGCCAAATGTCGGGCCTCGACCCGGGAGGAGGGATGCAAGAGACCCAGTACTTC.

The J gene is TRBJ2-3, the V gene TRBV7-2; TRBD2 aligns across 11 bases. Germline lookup yields CDR1 SGHTA and CDR2 FQGNSA. The CDR3 spans 16 residues. J gave up 4 bases and V 5 bases, and 8 bases lay outside the gene matches. CDR3 DNA sequence: TGTGCCAGCAGCCCGATTAGCGGGGGGGCCTCAGATACGCAGTATTTT. Its protein is CASSPISGGASDTQYF.

V usage is TRBV5-4 and J usage is TRBJ1-2, with D unclear. The V gene's germline CDR1 is SGHNT and CDR2 YYREEE (reference sequence). This CDR3 region has 13 residues. Deletions cut 4 bases from V and 7 bases from J, with 14 bases between. The CDR3 nucleotides are TGTGCCAGCAGCCGGCCTAGGAGCCCTGGCTACACCTTC. Residues: CASSRPRSPGYTF.

CDR3 nucleotide sequence: TGTGCCAGCAGGCCGGGACAGGCTAACTATGGCTACACCTTC. This codes for CASRPGQANYGYTF. The J gene is TRBJ1-2, the V gene TRBV27; 8 bases map to TRBD1. The length of the CDR3 is 14 residues. The V gene end was trimmed by 6 bases and the J gene end by 0 bases; junction bases not matched to a gene: 3. Germline V lookup: CDR1 MNHEY, CDR2 SMNVEV (reference sequence).

The chain carries TRBV6-5 and TRBJ1-3; the match to TRBD1 covers 7 bases. The trim removed 5 bases at V and 2 bases at J, leaving 6 bases unmatched. The CDR3 runs 15 residues. CDR1 and CDR2 from the germline V gene are MNHEY and SVGAGI. CDR3 sequence (DNA): TGTGCCAGCAGTCGCGGACAGGCGGCTGGAAACACCATATATTTT. Protein: CASSRGQAAGNTIYF.

This clone was found a few times. The gene calls are TRBV19 and TRBJ1-1, with a tentative D call TRBD1 (6 bases). CDR3 size: 14 residues. V lost 4 bases, J lost 1 base, and 10 bases lay in between. Germline CDR1 reads LNHDA; CDR2 reads SQIVND (reference sequence). CDR3 in amino acids: CASSRGQRNTEAFF. DNA of the CDR3: TGTGCCAGTAGTAGGGGACAAAGGAACACTGAAGCTTTCTTT.

V is TRBV5-4 and J is TRBJ2-1; 9 bases are a match to TRBD1. V shed 0 bases, J shed 12 bases, and the junction held 10 bases outside the gene matches. The germline gives CDR1 SGHNT, CDR2 YYREEE (reference sequence). The CDR3 has 15 residues. CDR3 protein: CASSLGGTGFRGQFF. The CDR3 nucleotides are TGTGCCAGCAGCTTGGGAGGGACAGGGTTTCGTGGGCAGTTCTTC.

The J gene is TRBJ1-6, the V gene TRBV13; D might be TRBD1 (6 bases). Between the trimmed V and J ends, which lost 4 bases and 11 bases, there was a span of 21 bases. Per the germline V gene, CDR1 is PRHDT and CDR2 is FYEKMQ (reference sequence). This CDR3 has 16 amino acids. The CDR3 reads CASSSPGQGGAAPLHF. As DNA, the CDR3 is TGTGCCAGCAGCTCACCGGGCCAAGGGGGAGCGGCACCCCTCCACTTT.

V and J are TRBV10-2 and TRBJ2-5; perhaps TRBD2 as D (6 bases). V gave up 6 bases and J gave up 5 bases, with 13 bases separating them. CDR1 WSHSY and CDR2 SAAADI come from the germline V gene. The CDR3 spans 13 residues. Written as DNA, the CDR3 is TGCGCCAGCAGAGGCGGGACCTCGGAGACCCAGTACTTC. Its translation: CASRGGTSETQYF.

The chain carries TRBV15 and TRBJ2-5; possible D gene TRBD2, 6 bases. The V end lost 5 bases, the J end lost 3 bases, and 22 bases lay between the germline ends. Germline assignment: CDR1 LNHNV and CDR2 YYDKDF (reference sequence). The CDR3 runs 17 residues. CDR3 amino acids: CATSPKGWGDRKETQYF. CDR3 DNA: TGTGCCACCAGCCCAAAAGGGTGGGGGGATCGAAAAGAGACCCAGTACTTC.

The CDR3 loop reads CASSLEGFYGYTF. The DNA of the CDR3 is TGTGCCAGCAGCTTGGAGGGGTTCTATGGCTACACCTTC. The chain uses TRBV5-4 and TRBJ1-2, with a possible D match to TRBD1 (5 bases). Deletions cut 0 bases from V and 4 bases from J, with 7 bases between. Germline CDR1 is SGHNT and CDR2 is YYREEE (reference sequence). The CDR3 contains 13 residues. Full variable domain (rest looked up from reference TRBV5-4 and TRBJ1-2): ETGVTQSPTHLIKTRGQQVTLRCSSQSGHNTVSWYQQALGQGPQFIFQYYREEENGRGNFPPRFSGLQFPNYSSELNVNALELDDSALYLCASSLEGFYGYTFGSGTRLTVV.

The chain uses TRBV5-4 and TRBJ2-5; 8 bases match TRBD2. This CDR3 is 16 amino acids long. With 4 bases clipped from V and 2 bases from J, the junction kept 10 bases outside the gene matches. Germline V gene data show CDR1 as SGHNT and CDR2 as YYREEE (reference sequence). CDR3 region: CASSRGAGGSQETQYF. CDR3 coding DNA: TGTGCCAGCAGCCGAGGGGCGGGGGGCTCTCAAGAGACCCAGTACTTC.

The chain has TRBV6-5 and TRBJ1-1, with 7 bases matching TRBD1. The V gene end was trimmed by 7 bases and the J gene end by 1 base; junction bases not matched to a gene: 6. The CDR3 runs to 14 residues. Looked up from germline, CDR1 is MNHEY and CDR2 is SVGAGI. CDR3 residues: CASNKGQPNTEAFF. In DNA form, the CDR3 reads TGTGCCAGCAACAAGGGACAGCCGAACACTGAAGCTTTCTTT.

The J gene is TRBJ2-4, the V gene TRBV19; TRBD2 matches at 14 bases. The CDR3 runs to 18 residues. Germline lookup yields CDR1 LNHDA and CDR2 SQIVND (reference sequence). The V gene end was trimmed by 4 bases and the J gene end by 3 bases; junction bases not matched to a gene: 8. CDR3 in DNA: TGTGCCAGTAGTACGGTGGGACTAGCGGGAGTCGGCAAAAACATTCAGTACTTC. This sequence encodes CASSTVGLAGVGKNIQYF.

V usage is TRBV11-2 and J usage is TRBJ1-4, with 9 bases aligning to TRBD1. The trim removed 5 bases at V and 4 bases at J, leaving 5 bases unmatched. The CDR3 consists of 15 residues. Germline V gene sequence: CDR1 SGHAT, CDR2 FQNNGV. The CDR3 nucleotides are TGTGCCAGCAGCCCTACAGGGGGCATTAATGAAAAACTGTTTTTT. Protein sequence: CASSPTGGINEKLFF.